A selection of T cell receptor beta chains follows, all from one sample in a study of blood T cell repertoires in COVID-19. The assay was immunoSEQ multiplex PCR, and TCRdb's table has in-frame clones only and misses some. The sample records under 400,000 clones, 85% to 90% being singletons. Sequencing input: peripheral blood. The receptors here all came from a woman in her 30s with COVID-19, enrolled during active disease. Each CDR3 is given with its conserved first and last residue. Each record gives: V gene, D gene, J gene, clone size, CDR3 DNA, CDR3 protein. The D gene is left open where the match is weak. Clone size is given for some rows only: seen once, a few or many times, or a class if the clone is expanded.

V gene: TRBV10-3; D gene: .; J gene: TRBJ2-2; clone size: .; CDR3 DNA: TGTGCCATCACTCCCGACACCGGGGAGCTGTTTTTT; CDR3 protein: CAITPDTGELFF
V gene: TRBV6-6; D gene: TRBD2; J gene: TRBJ2-2; clone size: once; CDR3 DNA: TGTGCCAGCAGTCCCGGGACTAGCGGGAGTGGTGACAACACCGGGGAGCTGTTTTTT; CDR3 protein: CASSPGTSGSGDNTGELFF
V gene: TRBV18; D gene: TRBD2; J gene: TRBJ2-7; clone size: .; CDR3 DNA: TGTGCCAGCTCATGGACTAGCGGGAGGGCCGAGGGAGAGCAGTACTTC; CDR3 protein: CASSWTSGRAEGEQYF
V gene: TRBV19; D gene: .; J gene: TRBJ1-5; clone size: .; CDR3 DNA: TGTGCCAGTAGTATTGGGGGGGACCGGCCTTCTAGCAATCAGCCCCAGCATTTT; CDR3 protein: CASSIGGDRPSSNQPQHF
V gene: TRBV19; D gene: .; J gene: TRBJ1-5; clone size: .; CDR3 DNA: TGTGCCAGTAGTACACTCCGGGACAATCAGCCCCAGCATTTT; CDR3 protein: CASSTLRDNQPQHF
V gene: TRBV5-4; D gene: .; J gene: TRBJ2-5; clone size: .; CDR3 DNA: TGTGCCAGCAGCTTGACAGGGACAGAGACCCAGTACTTC; CDR3 protein: CASSLTGTETQYF
V gene: TRBV11-2; D gene: .; J gene: TRBJ2-4; clone size: .; CDR3 DNA: TGTGCCAGCAGCTTAGAGCTACTAGCCAAAAACATTCAGTACTTC; CDR3 protein: CASSLELLAKNIQYF
V gene: TRBV6-5; D gene: .; J gene: TRBJ1-5; clone size: .; CDR3 DNA: TGTGCCAGCAGCACCCAGGGAAGAGGCAATCAGCCCCAGCATTTT; CDR3 protein: CASSTQGRGNQPQHF
V gene: TRBV5-1; D gene: TRBD2; J gene: TRBJ2-7; clone size: few; CDR3 DNA: TGCGCCAGCAGCCCCGCGCGGGCTAGCGGGGGAGTCACTTACGAGCAGTACTTC; CDR3 protein: CASSPARASGGVTYEQYF
V gene: TRBV7-2; D gene: .; J gene: TRBJ2-2; clone size: .; CDR3 DNA: TGTGCCAGCAGACCCCCGGGCGGGGAGCTGTTTTTT; CDR3 protein: CASRPPGGELFF
V gene: TRBV6-5; D gene: .; J gene: TRBJ1-3; clone size: .; CDR3 DNA: TGTATTGTGGGAGGGAGTTCAAACACCATATATTTT; CDR3 protein: CIVGGSSNTIYF
V gene: TRBV7-9; D gene: TRBD1; J gene: TRBJ1-3; clone size: .; CDR3 DNA: TGTGCCAGCAGCCCGACAGGGGCTGGAAACACCATATATTTT; CDR3 protein: CASSPTGAGNTIYF
V gene: TRBV30; D gene: TRBD2; J gene: TRBJ2-1; clone size: once; CDR3 DNA: TGTGCCTGGAGGGGTGGGGGACTAGCGGGCAAGGAGCAGTTCTTC; CDR3 protein: CAWRGGGLAGKEQFF
V gene: TRBV6-5; D gene: .; J gene: TRBJ1-3; clone size: .; CDR3 DNA: TGTGCCAGCACCGCTTCTTCTACGGGGGGAAACACCATATATTTT; CDR3 protein: CASTASSTGGNTIYF
V gene: TRBV28; D gene: .; J gene: TRBJ2-7; clone size: .; CDR3 DNA: TGTGCCAGCAGTTTGGAGGAGGGAACCCCCTACGAGCAGTACTTC; CDR3 protein: CASSLEEGTPYEQYF
V gene: TRBV5-6; D gene: TRBD1; J gene: TRBJ2-7; clone size: .; CDR3 DNA: TGTGCCAGCAGCTCCGACAGGGAATACTACGAGCAGTACTTC; CDR3 protein: CASSSDREYYEQYF
V gene: TRBV20-1; D gene: .; J gene: TRBJ2-1; clone size: .; CDR3 DNA: TGCAGTGCTAGTCCAACAGCGGTTGTAGTGAATGAGCAGTTCTTC; CDR3 protein: CSASPTAVVVNEQFF
V gene: TRBV19; D gene: TRBD1; J gene: TRBJ1-2; clone size: .; CDR3 DNA: TGTGCCAGTAGTAAGCACGGGACAGGGGACTATGGCTACACCTTC; CDR3 protein: CASSKHGTGDYGYTF
V gene: TRBV6-2/TRBV6-3; D gene: TRBD1; J gene: TRBJ1-5; clone size: .; CDR3 DNA: TGTGCCAGCAGTACTCCACAGGGGTTCGGGCCCCAGCATTTT; CDR3 protein: CASSTPQGFGPQHF
V gene: TRBV15; D gene: TRBD2; J gene: TRBJ2-7; clone size: .; CDR3 DNA: TGTGCCACCAGCAGACCCCCCGGGACTAGCGGAGGAGTTTCCGAGCAGTACTTC; CDR3 protein: CATSRPPGTSGGVSEQYF
V gene: TRBV6-6; D gene: .; J gene: TRBJ2-6; clone size: .; CDR3 DNA: TGTGCCAGCAGTTACGAGGGTTCTGGGGCCAACGTCCTGACTTTC; CDR3 protein: CASSYEGSGANVLTF
V gene: TRBV5-1; D gene: TRBD2; J gene: TRBJ2-2; clone size: .; CDR3 DNA: TGCGCCAGCAGCTTGGATCCTAGCGGGAGTAACACCGGGGAGCTGTTTTTT; CDR3 protein: CASSLDPSGSNTGELFF
V gene: TRBV2; D gene: TRBD1; J gene: TRBJ1-2; clone size: .; CDR3 DNA: TGTGCCAGCAGTACAGGGGAAAGCTATGGCTACACCTTC; CDR3 protein: CASSTGESYGYTF
V gene: TRBV29-1; D gene: TRBD1; J gene: TRBJ2-7; clone size: .; CDR3 DNA: TGCAGCGTCGGACAGGGAGTTTTATCCTACGAGCAGTACTTC; CDR3 protein: CSVGQGVLSYEQYF
V gene: TRBV6-5; D gene: TRBD2; J gene: TRBJ2-7; clone size: .; CDR3 DNA: TGTGCCAGCAGTTACCTAGCGGGAGATTACGAGCAGTACTTC; CDR3 protein: CASSYLAGDYEQYF
V gene: TRBV28; D gene: TRBD1; J gene: TRBJ1-5; clone size: .; CDR3 DNA: TGTGCCAGCAGTTTTATGCCAGGGGGTAGCAATCAGCCCCAGCATTTT; CDR3 protein: CASSFMPGGSNQPQHF
V gene: TRBV5-4; D gene: .; J gene: TRBJ1-6; clone size: once; CDR3 DNA: TGTGCCAGCAGCACCGCAGATTCACCCCTCCACTTT; CDR3 protein: CASSTADSPLHF
V gene: TRBV3-1/TRBV3-2; D gene: TRBD1; J gene: TRBJ1-1; clone size: .; CDR3 DNA: TGTGCCAGCAGCCAAGATCCGGACAGGAGGAACACTGAAGCTTTCTTT; CDR3 protein: CASSQDPDRRNTEAFF
V gene: TRBV5-4; D gene: TRBD1; J gene: TRBJ1-1; clone size: few; CDR3 DNA: TGTGCCAGCAGCTGGGGAATTGGACAGGGCGGGACTGAAGCTTTCTTT; CDR3 protein: CASSWGIGQGGTEAFF
V gene: TRBV5-4; D gene: TRBD2; J gene: TRBJ2-5; clone size: .; CDR3 DNA: TGTGCCAGCAGCCCAGGGACTACCTCCACCGGGGAGACCCAGTACTTC; CDR3 protein: CASSPGTTSTGETQYF
V gene: TRBV2; D gene: .; J gene: TRBJ1-5; clone size: .; CDR3 DNA: TGTGCCAGCAGTGTTGGTGGGGCCAGGGTGGGTCAGCCCCAGCATTTT; CDR3 protein: CASSVGGARVGQPQHF
V gene: TRBV5-4; D gene: TRBD2; J gene: TRBJ2-7; clone size: .; CDR3 DNA: TGTGCCAGCAGCTCCAAACTAGCGGAGACCTACGAGCAGTACTTC; CDR3 protein: CASSSKLAETYEQYF
V gene: TRBV5-1; D gene: TRBD1; J gene: TRBJ2-7; clone size: .; CDR3 DNA: TGCGCCAGCAGCGGGGGACAGGGTGCCTACGAGCAGTACTTC; CDR3 protein: CASSGGQGAYEQYF
V gene: TRBV11-2; D gene: .; J gene: TRBJ1-1; clone size: .; CDR3 DNA: TGTGCCAGCAGCCGAGGGACATCTGAAGCTTTCTTT; CDR3 protein: CASSRGTSEAFF
V gene: TRBV7-8; D gene: .; J gene: TRBJ2-1; clone size: .; CDR3 DNA: TGTGCCAGCAGCTCGATGGGCCTCACGCGAGAGCAGTTCTTC; CDR3 protein: CASSSMGLTREQFF
V gene: TRBV12-5; D gene: .; J gene: TRBJ2-5; clone size: .; CDR3 DNA: TGTGCTAGTGGTTCCTCCGGTCCACAAGAGACCCAGTACTTC; CDR3 protein: CASGSSGPQETQYF
V gene: TRBV5-6; D gene: TRBD1; J gene: TRBJ1-1; clone size: .; CDR3 DNA: TGTGCCAGCAGCTTCAAGGGACAGGGAGCTTTCTTT; CDR3 protein: CASSFKGQGAFF
V gene: TRBV2; D gene: .; J gene: TRBJ2-7; clone size: .; CDR3 DNA: TGTGCCAGCAGTGAAATCAGGGGCACCTACGAGCAGTACTTC; CDR3 protein: CASSEIRGTYEQYF
V gene: TRBV6-4; D gene: TRBD2; J gene: TRBJ2-7; clone size: .; CDR3 DNA: TGTGCCAGCAGTTTCGAGACTAGCGGGAGCTACGAGCAGTACTTC; CDR3 protein: CASSFETSGSYEQYF
V gene: TRBV28; D gene: TRBD1; J gene: TRBJ1-4; clone size: .; CDR3 DNA: TGTGCCAGCAGAACAGGGGGCGGGTGGGCTAATGAAAAACTGTTTTTT; CDR3 protein: CASRTGGGWANEKLFF
V gene: TRBV7-8; D gene: .; J gene: TRBJ1-3; clone size: few; CDR3 DNA: TGTGCCAGCAGCTCCCCCCCTGTTAGGGGAGGTGGAAACACCATATATTTT; CDR3 protein: CASSSPPVRGGGNTIYF
V gene: TRBV30; D gene: .; J gene: TRBJ2-7; clone size: .; CDR3 DNA: TGTGCCTGGCGACCAAGGGGGTGGGACTACGAGCAGTACTTC; CDR3 protein: CAWRPRGWDYEQYF
V gene: TRBV15; D gene: .; J gene: TRBJ2-3; clone size: .; CDR3 DNA: TGTGCCACCAGCAGATCCTACGGACAGCTTAGCACAGATACGCAGTATTTT; CDR3 protein: CATSRSYGQLSTDTQYF
V gene: TRBV20-1; D gene: TRBD2; J gene: TRBJ2-7; clone size: .; CDR3 DNA: TGCAGTGCTAGTAGCGGGAGGAGCTCCTACGAGCAGTACTTC; CDR3 protein: CSASSGRSSYEQYF
V gene: TRBV27; D gene: .; J gene: TRBJ1-2; clone size: .; CDR3 DNA: TGTGCCACTCGGGGAGGGCAGTTGGACTATGGCTACACCTTC; CDR3 protein: CATRGGQLDYGYTF
V gene: TRBV7-9; D gene: .; J gene: TRBJ1-1; clone size: few; CDR3 DNA: TGTGCCAGCAGCTTAGGGAAGTTAGGACAGATGAACACTGAAGCTTTCTTT; CDR3 protein: CASSLGKLGQMNTEAFF
V gene: TRBV30; D gene: TRBD1; J gene: TRBJ2-7; clone size: .; CDR3 DNA: TGTGCCTGGAGTGCGGCAGGGGGCCAGTACGAGCAGTACTTC; CDR3 protein: CAWSAAGGQYEQYF
V gene: TRBV2; D gene: .; J gene: TRBJ1-4; clone size: .; CDR3 DNA: TGTGCCAGCAGTGTTGTCACAAGTAATGAAAAACTGTTTTTT; CDR3 protein: CASSVVTSNEKLFF
V gene: TRBV19; D gene: TRBD1; J gene: TRBJ1-5; clone size: once; CDR3 DNA: TGTGCCAGTAGTCCTACACCCGGGACAGGGGGTGCTAATCAGCCCCAGCATTTT; CDR3 protein: CASSPTPGTGGANQPQHF
V gene: TRBV28; D gene: TRBD2; J gene: TRBJ2-1; clone size: once; CDR3 DNA: TGTGCCAGCAGTCCTAGCGGTTATCGGGGGGATGAGCAGTTCTTC; CDR3 protein: CASSPSGYRGDEQFF
V gene: TRBV9; D gene: TRBD1; J gene: TRBJ1-2; clone size: .; CDR3 DNA: TGTGCCAGCAGCGTAGGGACAGGGGGCGATGGCTACACCTTC; CDR3 protein: CASSVGTGGDGYTF
V gene: TRBV12-3/TRBV12-4; D gene: TRBD1; J gene: TRBJ1-4; clone size: .; CDR3 DNA: TGTGCCAGCCGGGACAGGGGGGAAAAACTGTTTTTT; CDR3 protein: CASRDRGEKLFF
V gene: TRBV29-1; D gene: TRBD2; J gene: TRBJ2-1; clone size: .; CDR3 DNA: TGCAGCGTTGGTGGGACTAGGTACAATGAGCAGTTCTTC; CDR3 protein: CSVGGTRYNEQFF
V gene: TRBV18; D gene: TRBD1; J gene: TRBJ1-1; clone size: .; CDR3 DNA: TGTGCCAGCTCACCACAGGGACAGCTGAACACTGAAGCTTTCTTT; CDR3 protein: CASSPQGQLNTEAFF
V gene: TRBV19; D gene: TRBD2; J gene: TRBJ2-2; clone size: once; CDR3 DNA: TGTGCCAGTTCGGGACTAGCTGCACCACCGTTCACCGGGGAGCTGTTTTTT; CDR3 protein: CASSGLAAPPFTGELFF